The 15 T cell receptor beta chains below were found in one sample sequenced in a study of T cells expressing NK-cell markers. TCRdb re-called the 5' RACE reads; every CDR3 protein appears as one record, without DNA. This table lists fewer than 550,000 distinct CDR3 sequences. The sequenced sample consisted of blood T cells: a sorted CD56 or NKG2C T cell subset, CD4+ or CD8+ T cells, or bulk PBMC T cells (not recorded which). The origin of the receptors is a woman between 50 and 59 years old in good health.

The chain has TRBV11-2 and TRBJ1-3; absent DNA, TCRdb's TRBD1 call cannot be checked. In germline, CDR1 is SGHAT, CDR2 FQNNGV. This CDR3 has 16 amino acids. This CDR3 reads CASSRPTGGLGNTIYF.

This sequence joins TRBV19 and TRBJ2-5; TCRdb picks TRBD1, but there is no DNA to check that call. CDR3 length: 15 amino acids. The V gene's germline CDR1 is LNHDA and CDR2 SQIVND (reference sequence). CDR3 protein: CASNTPGHDQGAQYF.

The V and J genes are TRBV29-1 and TRBJ1-1; TCRdb reports TRBD1, a call that lacks DNA to check it against. Germline-derived CDR1 and CDR2 are SQVTM and ANQGSEA. The CDR3 sequence is 13 residues long. The CDR3 protein is CSVYGGMNTEAFF.

V usage is TRBV6-6 and J usage is TRBJ2-7; the TCRdb call, TRBD1, lacks DNA for checking. Germline V gene data show CDR1 as MNHNY and CDR2 as SVGAGI (reference sequence). The CDR3 is 15 residues long. The chain's CDR3 is CASSYSTQGTYEQYF.

The chain carries TRBV10-3 and TRBJ2-2. CDR1 is ENHRY and CDR2 is SYGVKD in the germline V gene. This CDR3 comprises 13 residues. CDR3: CAISESTGVELFF.

V usage is TRBV3-1 and J usage is TRBJ1-1; TCRdb's D call, TRBD1, is unchecked because there is no DNA. This CDR3 has 14 residues. Germline CDR1 and CDR2: LGHDT and YNNKEL (reference sequence). CDR3 sequence: CASSHGGRNTEAFF.

This chain links TRBV5-1 with TRBJ2-2. Looked up from germline, CDR1 is SGHRS and CDR2 is YFSETQ. CDR3 size: 16 residues. CDR3 loop: CASSFLTVANTGELFF.

V usage is TRBV3-1 and J usage is TRBJ2-5; TCRdb's assignment of TRBD2 cannot be checked, as there is no DNA. From germline, CDR1 is LGHDT and CDR2 YNNKEL (reference sequence). The CDR3 sequence is 17 residues long. CDR3 sequence: CASSQDLLETSQETQYF.

The chain recombines TRBV3-1 with TRBJ2-1. The CDR3 loop spans 13 amino acids. The germline V gene has CDR1 LGHDT and CDR2 YNNKEL (reference sequence). The CDR3 loop reads CASSQEFWGEQFF.

The CDR3 here is CASSLREVQYF. V is TRBV5-5 and J is TRBJ2-3; TCRdb gives TRBD2 as the D gene, but with no DNA this cannot be confirmed. The germline V gene has CDR1 SGHKS and CDR2 YYEKEE (reference sequence). The CDR3 covers 11 residues.

The chain has TRBV19 and TRBJ2-3; TCRdb returns TRBD1, unconfirmable since there is no DNA. CDR1 and CDR2 (germline): LNHDA, SQIVND (reference sequence). The CDR3 consists of 14 residues. The CDR3 sequence: CASSDRGKWGTQYF.

J is TRBJ2-7 and V is TRBV15; checking the TCRdb D call of TRBD2 is not possible without DNA. This CDR3 has 17 residues. In germline, CDR1 is LNHNV, CDR2 YYDKDF (reference sequence). CDR3 sequence: CATSREGTEGRPYEQYF.

The CDR3 region is CASRVGLRKGYGYTF. This chain connects TRBV28 to TRBJ1-2; absent DNA, TCRdb's TRBD1 call cannot be checked. In germline, CDR1 is MDHEN, CDR2 SYDVKM. This CDR3 comprises 15 residues.

The CDR3: CASSVVGGDGETQYF. This chain links TRBV9 with TRBJ2-5; TCRdb outputs TRBD1, but without DNA this stays unchecked. The CDR3 is made up of 15 amino acids. Germline CDR1 SGDLS, CDR2 YYNGEE.

V gene TRBV10-2 combines with J gene TRBJ1-1; TCRdb's D call of TRBD1 is untestable without DNA. The CDR3 is made up of 13 amino acids. The V gene's germline CDR1 is WSHSY and CDR2 SAAADI. CDR3 in amino acids: CASSERYGTKAFF.